Presented here are 16 T cell receptor beta chains from one specimen sequenced in a study of T cells in Graves' hyperthyroidism and ophthalmopathy (dated by TCRdb to the late 2010s). Library generation was performed with multiplex PCR. The run used an Illumina HiSeq 2000. The TCR beta CDR3 regions were amplified from the RNA transcripts. The first round of RT-PCR for the TCR CDR3 was performed with the HTBI primer set and the Qiagen OneStep RT-PCR kit. TCRdb reran the public reads through fastp at Q25 and MiXCR, keeping productive beta chains. Every CDR3 protein is listed once, alongside the most common genes and DNA of its rows. In all, the sample holds approximately 640,000 distinct CDR3 sequences, and around 16% of those were seen once. The ten largest clones add up to 15% to 17% of the sample. The sequencing input was blood. These receptor sequences come from a man aged 50 or older with Graves' hyperthyroidism.

The V gene is TRBV20-1, the J gene TRBJ2-3, with TRBD2 as a possible D gene (6 bases). CDR1 is DFQATT and CDR2 is SNEGSKA in the germline V gene (reference sequence). This CDR3 region has 14 residues. V lost 3 bases and J lost 0, with 10 bases in between. The CDR3 protein is CSASAAGSTDTQYF. The CDR3 DNA follows: TGCAGTGCTAGTGCGGCGGGGAGCACAGATACGCAGTATTTT.

The chain is built from TRBV28 and TRBJ1-5, with D tentatively TRBD1 (5 bases). Trimming removed 1 base at V and 9 bases at J, with 22 bases between. CDR1 MDHEN and CDR2 SYDVKM come from the germline V gene. The CDR3 runs 17 residues. The CDR3, as DNA: TGTGCCAGCAGTTTATCTCCCCTCACAGGAGTACAAGCGCCCCAGCATTTT. It codes for CASSLSPLTGVQAPQHF.

This clonotype was seen at least ten times. The V and J genes are TRBV14 and TRBJ1-1; D unresolved. Per germline, CDR1 SGHDN and CDR2 FVKESK. V lost 4 bases, J lost 8 bases, and 14 bases lay in between. The CDR3 contains 13 residues. Written as DNA, the CDR3 is TGTGCCAGCAGCCTCCGGACCGGACTAGAAGCTTTCTTT. Translating it yields CASSLRTGLEAFF.

This clonotype was recorded many times. The gene calls are TRBV6-1 and TRBJ1-1; D is possibly TRBD1 (6 bases). CDR3 length: 12 amino acids. Germline assignment: CDR1 MNHNS and CDR2 SASEGT. Trimming left V 5 bases short and J 6 bases short, with 10 bases between. This CDR3 is CASSTGISEAFF. The CDR3 bases are TGTGCCAGCAGTACAGGGATATCTGAAGCTTTCTTT.

There are many counts of this clonotype. V is TRBV18 and J is TRBJ2-1, with D maybe TRBD1 (6 bases). The germline gives CDR1 KGHSH, CDR2 LQKENI. The CDR3 sequence is 13 residues long. V was pared by 2 bases and J by 9 bases, with 11 bases between. The CDR3 DNA follows: TGTGCCAGCTCACCAAGGACAGAGGCTGAGCAGTTCTTC. It is translated as CASSPRTEAEQFF.

This clonotype came up a few times. The genes are TRBV20-1 and TRBJ2-7; TRBD2 matches at 7 bases. Germline CDR1 is DFQATT and CDR2 is SNEGSKA (reference sequence). J lost 2 bases, V lost 1 base, and 5 bases had no gene match. CDR3 length: 14 residues. The DNA for the CDR3 is TGCAGTGCTAGAGTAGCGGGCGTTCCCTACGAGCAGTACTTC. Its protein is CSARVAGVPYEQYF.

This clonotype was counted ten times or more. The chain combines TRBV7-9 with TRBJ2-1; 10 bases map to TRBD2. CDR3 length: 15 amino acids. J gave up 10 bases and V 6 bases, and 12 bases lay outside the gene matches. Germline CDR1 is SEHNR and CDR2 is FQNEAQ (reference sequence). CDR3 residues: CASSSRVAGGREQFF. The CDR3 DNA sequence: TGTGCCAGCAGTTCTCGGGTAGCGGGGGGTCGAGAGCAGTTCTTC.

The chain is built from TRBV4-2 and TRBJ1-2; TRBD1 agrees at 9 bases. CDR1 and CDR2 (germline): LGHNA, YNFKEQ. V gave up 4 bases and J gave up 1 base; unmatched junction bases: 13. The CDR3 covers 18 residues. CDR3 in amino acids: CASSRTTGGVRINYGYTF. CDR3 nucleotide sequence: TGTGCCAGCAGCCGGACGACAGGGGGAGTAAGAATTAACTATGGCTACACCTTC.

This clonotype was recorded many times. The chain links TRBV7-2 to TRBJ2-2; D is unresolved. Germline loops: CDR1 SGHTA, CDR2 FQGNSA. The CDR3 runs 15 residues. V was cut by 1 base and J by 5 bases, with 11 bases left in between. In nucleotides, the CDR3 is TGTGCCAGCAGCTTAGACCTTTTGGCGACCGGGGAGCTGTTTTTT. Its translation: CASSLDLLATGELFF.

In its sample, this clonotype was seen a few times. This chain links TRBV7-9 with TRBJ2-1; perhaps TRBD1 as D (5 bases). The CDR3 has 16 amino acids. Trimming removed 2 bases from V and 1 base from J, with 12 bases in between. Germline CDR1 and CDR2: SEHNR and FQNEAQ (reference sequence). Here the CDR3 reads CASSLLGRMSYNEQFF. DNA of the CDR3: TGTGCCAGCAGCTTACTGGGGCGCATGTCCTACAATGAGCAGTTCTTC.

This clonotype was counted between two and nine times. The V gene is TRBV3-1, the J gene TRBJ2-1; possible D gene TRBD2, 5 bases. V lost 4 bases and J lost 2, with 15 bases in between. This CDR3 has 16 amino acids. In germline, CDR1 is LGHDT, CDR2 YNNKEL (reference sequence). For the CDR3, the DNA is TGTGCCAGCAGCCCCTTACTTCTGGAGGCCTACAATGAGCAGTTCTTC. Translation gives CASSPLLLEAYNEQFF.

In this sample, this clonotype turned up many times. The chain links TRBV6-2 or TRBV6-3 to TRBJ1-1, with D tentatively TRBD1 (5 bases). The CDR3 is 15 amino acids. Germline-derived CDR1 and CDR2 are MNHEY and SVGEGT. V gave up 2 bases and J gave up 4 bases, with 14 bases separating them. CDR3 loop: CASSYGGNGGTEAFF. The CDR3 region has the DNA TGTGCCAGCAGTTACGGGGGTAACGGTGGCACTGAAGCTTTCTTT.

This clonotype appeared a single time. The chain recombines TRBV20-1 with TRBJ2-1; D remains unclear. Germline V gene sequence: CDR1 DFQATT, CDR2 SNEGSKA (reference sequence). Trimming removed 3 bases from V and 7 bases from J, with 16 bases in between. The CDR3 is made up of 14 amino acids. CDR3 protein: CSASWPAHTNEQFF. The CDR3 bases are TGCAGTGCTAGTTGGCCGGCCCACACAAATGAGCAGTTCTTC.

DNA for the CDR3: TGTGCCAGCAGCTTAGGCAGGGAGCACAAAAACATTCAGTACTTC. It yields the protein CASSLGREHKNIQYF. J is TRBJ2-4 and V is TRBV7-9; D may correspond to TRBD1 or TRBD2 (5 bases each). Trimming removed 1 base from V and 3 bases from J, with 10 bases in between. Germline V CDR1 and CDR2: SEHNR, FQNEAQ (reference sequence). The CDR3 sequence is 15 residues long.

The gene calls are TRBV14 and TRBJ2-3; no firm D call. The V and J ends lost 4 bases and 4 bases respectively, with 9 bases between them. The CDR3 contains 13 residues. Germline lookup yields CDR1 SGHDN and CDR2 FVKESK. The CDR3 protein is CASSLLVPDTQYF. The CDR3 bases are TGTGCCAGCAGCCTTCTAGTCCCAGATACGCAGTATTTT. Full variable domain (rest looked up from reference TRBV14 and TRBJ2-3): EAGVTQFPSHSVIEKGQTVTLRCDPISGHDNLYWYRRVMGKEIKFLLHFVKESKQDESGMPNNRFLAERTGGTYSTLKVQPAELEDSGVYFCASSLLVPDTQYFGPGTRLTVL.

This clonotype was recorded many times. This sequence joins TRBV6-1 and TRBJ1-4; D is undetermined. Germline loops: CDR1 MNHNS, CDR2 SASEGT. The CDR3 is 15 residues long. The V and J ends lost 1 base and 7 bases respectively, with 13 bases between them. The CDR3 protein is CASSEGPGRSEKLFF. CDR3 nucleotide sequence: TGTGCCAGCAGTGAAGGTCCCGGGAGGAGTGAAAAACTGTTTTTT.